The entry that follows covers one T cell receptor (beta chain) sequence. The target antigen is unknown. The CDR3 extends over 14 amino acids. With V trimmed by 3 bases and J by 6 bases, 7 bases remained unmatched. Per germline, CDR1 SQVTM and CDR2 ANQGSEA. Per the study methods: ImmunoSEQ output lacked quality scores and full-length reads, limiting matched filtering. The table came from immunoSEQ multiplex PCR; TCRdb's copy has only in-frame clones and leaves some out. Clone size and the V and J calls come from that table; the DNA yielded D and trimming. The table lists 1.4 million to 1.5 million clones, around 97% of them singletons. The data were taken from a study of shared clonotypes between healthy human individuals. Study results and caveats: At large depth, rarefaction still showed sorted-subset sequencing to be incomplete. Represented diversity, genetic and exposure-history alike, was limited by few donors.

The CD4+ fraction was divided into a CD45RA+ naive subset and a CD45RA-negative memory subset. The material sequenced was naive CD4+ T cells sorted from blood. As for subset: CD45RA+ positively selected. The sequence was collected from a man under 40 in good health. V is TRBV29-1 and J is TRBJ2-2; TRBD1 matches 7 bases. CDR3 in DNA: TGCAGCGTTGATGTGACAGGGTTGGCCGGGGAGCTGTTTTTT. This gives the protein CSVDVTGLAGELFF.